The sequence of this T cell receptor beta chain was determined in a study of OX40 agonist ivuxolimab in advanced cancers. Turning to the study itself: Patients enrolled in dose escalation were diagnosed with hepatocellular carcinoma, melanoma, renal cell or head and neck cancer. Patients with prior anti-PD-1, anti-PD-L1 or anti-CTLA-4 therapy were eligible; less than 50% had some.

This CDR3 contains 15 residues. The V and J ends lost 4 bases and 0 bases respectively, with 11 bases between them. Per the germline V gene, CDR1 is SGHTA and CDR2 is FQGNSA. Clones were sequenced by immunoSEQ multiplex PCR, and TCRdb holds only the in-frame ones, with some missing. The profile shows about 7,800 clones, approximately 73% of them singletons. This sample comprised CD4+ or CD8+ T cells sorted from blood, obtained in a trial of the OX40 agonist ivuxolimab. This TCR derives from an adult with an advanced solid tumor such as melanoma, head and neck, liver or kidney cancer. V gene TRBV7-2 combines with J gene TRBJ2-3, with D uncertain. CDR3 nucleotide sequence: TGTGCCAGCAGCTCCCCTGACACTAGCACAGATACGCAGTATTTT. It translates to CASSSPDTSTDTQYF. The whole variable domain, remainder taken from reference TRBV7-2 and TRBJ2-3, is GAGVSQSPSNKVTEKGKDVELRCDPISGHTALYWYRQSLGQGLEFLIYFQGNSAPDKSGLPSDRFSAERTGGSVSTLTIQRTQQEDSAVYLCASSSPDTSTDTQYFGPGTRLTVL.